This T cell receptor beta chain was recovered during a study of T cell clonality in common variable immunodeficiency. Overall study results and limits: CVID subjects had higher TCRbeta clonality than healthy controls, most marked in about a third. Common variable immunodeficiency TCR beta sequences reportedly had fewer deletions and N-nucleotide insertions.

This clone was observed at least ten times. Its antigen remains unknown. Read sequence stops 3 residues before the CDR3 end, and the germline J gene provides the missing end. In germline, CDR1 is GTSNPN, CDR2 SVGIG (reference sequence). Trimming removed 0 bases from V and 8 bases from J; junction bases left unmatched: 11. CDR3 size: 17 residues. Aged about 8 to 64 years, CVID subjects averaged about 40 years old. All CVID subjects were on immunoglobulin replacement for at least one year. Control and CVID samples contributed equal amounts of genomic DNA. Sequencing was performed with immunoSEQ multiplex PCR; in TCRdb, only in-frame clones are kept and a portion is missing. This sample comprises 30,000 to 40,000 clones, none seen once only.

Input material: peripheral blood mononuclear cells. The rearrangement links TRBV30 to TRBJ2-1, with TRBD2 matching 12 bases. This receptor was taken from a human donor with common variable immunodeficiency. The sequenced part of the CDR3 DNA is TGTGCCTGGAGTGTATCACGGACTAGCGGGATTGCAGATGAG. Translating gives CAWSVSRTSGIADE. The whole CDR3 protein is CAWSVSRTSGIADEQFF.